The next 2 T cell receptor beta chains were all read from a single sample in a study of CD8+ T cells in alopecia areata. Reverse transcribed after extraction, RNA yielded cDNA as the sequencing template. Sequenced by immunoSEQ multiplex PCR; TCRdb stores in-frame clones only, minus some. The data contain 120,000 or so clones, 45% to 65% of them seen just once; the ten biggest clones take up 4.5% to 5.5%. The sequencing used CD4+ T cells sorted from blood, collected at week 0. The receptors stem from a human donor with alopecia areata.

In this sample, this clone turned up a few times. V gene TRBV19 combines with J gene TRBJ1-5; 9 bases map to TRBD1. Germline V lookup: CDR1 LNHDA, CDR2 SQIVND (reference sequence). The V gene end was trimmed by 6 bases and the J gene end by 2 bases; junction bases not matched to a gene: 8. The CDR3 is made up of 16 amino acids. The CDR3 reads CASSSTGGLGNQPQHF. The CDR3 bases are TGTGCCAGTAGCAGTACAGGGGGCCTGGGCAATCAGCCCCAGCATTTT.

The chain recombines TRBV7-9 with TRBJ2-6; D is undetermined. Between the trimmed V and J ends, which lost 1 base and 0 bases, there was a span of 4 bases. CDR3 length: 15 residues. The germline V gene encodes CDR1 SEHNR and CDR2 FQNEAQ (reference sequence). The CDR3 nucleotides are TGTGCCAGCAGCTTAGGTGGCTCTGGGGCCAACGTCCTGACTTTC. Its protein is CASSLGGSGANVLTF.